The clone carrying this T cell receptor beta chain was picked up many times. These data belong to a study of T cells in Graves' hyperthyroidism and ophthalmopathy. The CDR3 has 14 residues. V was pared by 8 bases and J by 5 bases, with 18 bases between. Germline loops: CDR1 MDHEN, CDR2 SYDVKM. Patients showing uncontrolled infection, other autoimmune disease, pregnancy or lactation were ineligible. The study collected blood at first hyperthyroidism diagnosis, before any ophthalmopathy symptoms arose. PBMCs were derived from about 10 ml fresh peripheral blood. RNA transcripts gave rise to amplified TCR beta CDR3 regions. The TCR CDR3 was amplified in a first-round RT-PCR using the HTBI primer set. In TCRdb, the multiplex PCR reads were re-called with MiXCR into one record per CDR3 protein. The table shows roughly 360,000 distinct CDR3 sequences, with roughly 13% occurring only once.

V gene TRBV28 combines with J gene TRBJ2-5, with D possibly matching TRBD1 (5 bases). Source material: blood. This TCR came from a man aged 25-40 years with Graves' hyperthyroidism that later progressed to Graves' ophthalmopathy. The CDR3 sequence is CASGVGRPRETQYF. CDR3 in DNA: TGTGCCAGCGGTGTGGGGCGACCAAGGGAGACCCAGTACTTC.